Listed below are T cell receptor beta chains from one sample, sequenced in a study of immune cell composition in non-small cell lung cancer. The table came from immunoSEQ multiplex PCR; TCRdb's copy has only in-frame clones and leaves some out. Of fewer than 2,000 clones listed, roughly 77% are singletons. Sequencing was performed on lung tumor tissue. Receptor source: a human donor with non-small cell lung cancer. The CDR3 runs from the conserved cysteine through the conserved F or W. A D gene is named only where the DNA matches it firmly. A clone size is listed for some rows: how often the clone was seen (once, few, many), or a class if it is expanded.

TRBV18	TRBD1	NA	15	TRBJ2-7	TGTGCCAGCTCACAAGCCGGGACAGGGGGGTACGAGCAGTACTTC	CASSQAGTGGYEQYF
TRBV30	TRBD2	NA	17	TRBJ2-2	TGTGCCTGGAGTGCCGGGACTAGCGGGAGCGTAACCGGGGAGCTGTTTTTT	CAWSAGTSGSVTGELFF
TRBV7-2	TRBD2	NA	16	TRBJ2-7	TGTGCCAGCAGCTTAGTAGGTGGGAGGGTTTTCTACGAGCAGTACTTC	CASSLVGGRVFYEQYF
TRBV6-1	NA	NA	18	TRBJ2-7	TGTGCCAGCAGTGAAGGCCGGGTAGGGCTAGCTAAGACCTACGAGCAGTACTTC	CASSEGRVGLAKTYEQYF
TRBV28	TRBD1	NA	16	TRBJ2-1	TGTGCCAGCAGTTCTCTCCCGGGACAGGCATACAATGAGCAGTTCTTC	CASSSLPGQAYNEQFF
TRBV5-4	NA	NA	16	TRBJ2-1	TGTGCCAGCAGCTCCCAAGCGGGCTCCTCCTACAATGAGCAGTTCTTC	CASSSQAGSSYNEQFF
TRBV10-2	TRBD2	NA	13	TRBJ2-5	TGCGCCAGCAGTGAGTTGGGGGGGGAGACCCAGTACTTC	CASSELGGETQYF
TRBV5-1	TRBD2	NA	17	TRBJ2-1	TGCGCCAGCAGCGGGATAAGCGGGAGTGGGTCTAACAATGAGCAGTTCTTC	CASSGISGSGSNNEQFF
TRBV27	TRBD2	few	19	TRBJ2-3	TGTGCCAGCAGTTTATCGGGGGGGGACGATGGGGTCTTTAAAGATACGCAGTATTTT	CASSLSGGDDGVFKDTQYF
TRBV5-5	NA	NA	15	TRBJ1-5	TGTGCCAGCAGCTTGGGCAGTGCAAGCAATCAGCCCCAGCATTTT	CASSLGSASNQPQHF
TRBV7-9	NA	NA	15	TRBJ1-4	TGTGCCAGCAGCACCTACGGAGGGACTAATGAAAAACTGTTTTTT	CASSTYGGTNEKLFF
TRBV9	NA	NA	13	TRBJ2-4	TGTGCCAGCAGCGTAGCATCTAGTTCCATTCAGTACTTC	CASSVASSSIQYF
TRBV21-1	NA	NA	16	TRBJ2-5	TGTGCCAGCAGCAAAGTAGCCCGAACCGAGCTGATAGTCCAGTACTTC	CASSKVARTELIVQYF
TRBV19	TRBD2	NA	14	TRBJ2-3	TGTGCCAGTAGTCGGCGGGAGGGCCTTAATACGCAGTATTTT	CASSRREGLNTQYF
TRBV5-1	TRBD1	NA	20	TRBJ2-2	TGCGCCAGCAGCTTGGGGACAGGGGGCTTTATCTCCGGGGGAACCGGGGAGCTGTTTTTT	CASSLGTGGFISGGTGELFF
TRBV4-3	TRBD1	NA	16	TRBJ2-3	TGCGCCAGCAGCCAAGAGAACAGGGGGCTTGGAAATACGCAGTATTTT	CASSQENRGLGNTQYF
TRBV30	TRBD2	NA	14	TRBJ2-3	TGTGCCTGGAGTGTATCTAGCGGTACAGATACGCAGTATTTT	CAWSVSSGTDTQYF
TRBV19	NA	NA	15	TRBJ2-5	TGTGCCAGTAGTATTCCTGGGAGGGGGCAAGAGACCCAGTACTTC	CASSIPGRGQETQYF
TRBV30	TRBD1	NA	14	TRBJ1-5	TGTGCCGCATCCGGGACAGGGGACAATCAGCCCCAGCATTTT	CAASGTGDNQPQHF
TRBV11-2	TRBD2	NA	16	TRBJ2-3	TGTGCCAGCAGCTTGCGACTAGCGGGAGCGGGGGATACGCAGTATTTT	CASSLRLAGAGDTQYF
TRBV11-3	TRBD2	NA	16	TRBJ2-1	TGTGCCAGCAGCTTAATCCCTAGCGGGACCATTCGTGAGCAGTTCTTC	CASSLIPSGTIREQFF
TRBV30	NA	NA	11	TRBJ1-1	TGTGCCTGGAGTTACAGAGCTGAAGCTTTCTTT	CAWSYRAEAFF
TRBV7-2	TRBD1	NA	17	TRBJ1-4	TGTGCCAGCAGCCCCGCAGGGGGACATACAACTAATGAAAAACTGTTTTTT	CASSPAGGHTTNEKLFF
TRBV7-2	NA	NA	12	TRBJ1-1	TGTGCCAGCAGCTTGCTCGGAGGGGTAGCTTTCTTT	CASSLLGGVAFF
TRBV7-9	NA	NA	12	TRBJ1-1	TGTGCCAGCAGCTTTCAGGGAGGGGAAGCTTTCTTT	CASSFQGGEAFF
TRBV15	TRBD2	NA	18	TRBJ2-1	TGTGCCACCAGCAGAGACCTTCCCCTAGCGGGAGTGAGGAATGAGCAGTTCTTC	CATSRDLPLAGVRNEQFF
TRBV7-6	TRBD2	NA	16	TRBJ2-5	TGTGCCAGCAGCTTAGGGACTAGCGGGGCGGGAGAGACCCAGTACTTC	CASSLGTSGAGETQYF
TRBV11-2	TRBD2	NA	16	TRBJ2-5	TGTGCCAGCAGCTTAGTTTTTGGCGGGAGTGAAGAGACCCAGTACTTC	CASSLVFGGSEETQYF
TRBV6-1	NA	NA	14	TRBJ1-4	TGTGCCAGCAGTGCCAGGGTCGATAATGAAAAACTGTTTTTT	CASSARVDNEKLFF
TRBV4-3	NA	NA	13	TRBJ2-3	TGCGCCAGCAGCACCCGACAGACAGATACGCAGTATTTT	CASSTRQTDTQYF
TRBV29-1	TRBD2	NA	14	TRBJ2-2	TGCAGCGTCTCCGGACTAGCGGCGGCCGGGGAGCTGTTTTTT	CSVSGLAAAGELFF
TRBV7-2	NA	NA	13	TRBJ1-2	TGTGCCAGCAGTCCCGGCCGGGAGGGCGGCTACACCTTC	CASSPGREGGYTF
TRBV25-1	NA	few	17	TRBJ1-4	TGTGCCAGCACTGACTCAAGGGCGGGAACAACTAATGAAAAACTGTTTTTT	CASTDSRAGTTNEKLFF
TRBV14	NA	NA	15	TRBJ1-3	TGTGCCAGCAGCCAAGTCCAGGGTCGTGGAAACACCATATATTTT	CASSQVQGRGNTIYF
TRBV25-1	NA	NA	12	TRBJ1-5	TGTGCCAGCAGGCGGGGGTCACAGCCCCAGCATTTT	CASRRGSQPQHF
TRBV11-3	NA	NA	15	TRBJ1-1	TGTGCCAGCAGCTTACTCAACCGGCGGGCCTCGGGGGCTTTCTTT	CASSLLNRRASGAFF
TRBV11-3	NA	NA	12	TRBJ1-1	TGTGCCAGCAGCCCGCTTAGCTCTGAAGCTTTCTTT	CASSPLSSEAFF
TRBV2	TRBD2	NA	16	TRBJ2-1	TGTGCCAGCAGGGGGCGACTAGCGGGAGTCTACAATGAGCAGTTCTTC	CASRGRLAGVYNEQFF
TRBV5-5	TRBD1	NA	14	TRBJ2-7	TGTGCCAGCAGAATAGGACAGGGGTCCTACGAGCAGTACTTC	CASRIGQGSYEQYF
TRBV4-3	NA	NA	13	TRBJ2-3	TGCGCCAGCAGCCAAGAAGTGAGGGATACGCAGTATTTT	CASSQEVRDTQYF